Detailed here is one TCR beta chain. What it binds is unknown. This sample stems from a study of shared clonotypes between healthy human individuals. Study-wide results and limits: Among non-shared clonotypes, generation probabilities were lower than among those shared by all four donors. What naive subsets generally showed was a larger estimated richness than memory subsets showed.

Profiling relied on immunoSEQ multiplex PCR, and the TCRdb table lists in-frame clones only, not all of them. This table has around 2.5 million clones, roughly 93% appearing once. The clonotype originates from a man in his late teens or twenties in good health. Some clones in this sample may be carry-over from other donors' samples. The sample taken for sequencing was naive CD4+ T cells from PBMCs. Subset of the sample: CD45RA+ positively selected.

The DNA for the CDR3 is TGTGCCAGCAGGACATCAGGGGGCTCAGATACGCAGTATTTT. Protein: CASRTSGGSDTQYF. V is TRBV7-3 and J is TRBJ2-3; TRBD1 matches 8 bases. Germline assignment: CDR1 SGHTA and CDR2 FQGTGA. J was trimmed by 4 bases and V by 6 bases; bases with no gene match: 6. The CDR3 has 14 residues.